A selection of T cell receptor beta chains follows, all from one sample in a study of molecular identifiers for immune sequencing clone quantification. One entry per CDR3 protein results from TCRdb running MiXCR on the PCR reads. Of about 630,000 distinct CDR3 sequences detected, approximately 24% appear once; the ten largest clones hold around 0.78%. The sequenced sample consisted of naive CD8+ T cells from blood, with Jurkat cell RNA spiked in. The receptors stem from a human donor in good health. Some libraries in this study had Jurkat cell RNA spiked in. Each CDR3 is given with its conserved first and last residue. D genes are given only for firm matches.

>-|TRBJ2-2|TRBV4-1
CASSQGQYSTGELFF
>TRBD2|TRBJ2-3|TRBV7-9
CASSLGTSGTLTDTQYF
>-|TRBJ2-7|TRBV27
CASRQLDSYEQYF
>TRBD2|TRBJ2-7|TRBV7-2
CASSLAASGGSYEQYF
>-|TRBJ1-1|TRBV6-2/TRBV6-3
CASRGKIMNTEALF
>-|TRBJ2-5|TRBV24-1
CATSDGQNQETQYF
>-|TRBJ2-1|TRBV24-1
CATSDLPDNEQFF
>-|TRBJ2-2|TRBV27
CASSRTDTGELFF
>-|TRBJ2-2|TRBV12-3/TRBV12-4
CASNWDLNTGELFF
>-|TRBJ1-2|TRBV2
CAEAFPSYGYTF
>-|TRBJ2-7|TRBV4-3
CASSQDFDPDYEQYF
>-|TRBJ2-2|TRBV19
CASSIMWGYTGELFF
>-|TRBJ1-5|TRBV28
CASSLSHLGNQPQHF
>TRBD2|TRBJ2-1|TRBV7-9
CASSLVRGGAYEQFF
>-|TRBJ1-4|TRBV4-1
CASSPPLNEKLFF
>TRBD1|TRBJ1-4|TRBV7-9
CASCGQGATNEKLFF
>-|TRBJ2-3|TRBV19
CASSIYSAGGSTDTQYF
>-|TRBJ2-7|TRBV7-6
CASSPTGWVEQYF
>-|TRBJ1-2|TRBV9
CASSVAASPGGYGYTF
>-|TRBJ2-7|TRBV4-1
CASSQDIGAPYEQYF
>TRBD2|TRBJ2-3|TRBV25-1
CASTVSGGAADTQYF
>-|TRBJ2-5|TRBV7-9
CASSNHRDGTRTQYF
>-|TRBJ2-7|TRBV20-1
CSARDLTLPSHEQYF
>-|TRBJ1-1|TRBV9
CASSAKRTGKAFF
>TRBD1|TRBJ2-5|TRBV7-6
CASSWGQTETQYF
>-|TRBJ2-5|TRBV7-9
CASSLLGPRETQYF
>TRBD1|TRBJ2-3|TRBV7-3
CASSLTGTAMTDTQYF
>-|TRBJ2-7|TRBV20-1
CSARGRAGAGPVYEQYF
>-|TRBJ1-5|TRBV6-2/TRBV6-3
CASSYSISLSGRKNQPQHF
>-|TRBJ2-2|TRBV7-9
CASSDSSTGELFF
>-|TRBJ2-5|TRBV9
CASSADSTVQETQYF
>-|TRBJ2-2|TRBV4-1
CASSQGQGGTGELFF
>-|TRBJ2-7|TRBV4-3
CASSTGLAGGNEQYF
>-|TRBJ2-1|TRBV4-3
CASSQHGGIYNEQFF
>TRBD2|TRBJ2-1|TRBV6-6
CASAGLAGTAQFF
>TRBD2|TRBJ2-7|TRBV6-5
CASSYQLAALQPYEQYF
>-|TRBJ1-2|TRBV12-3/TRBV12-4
CATGRDTTYGYTF